This T cell receptor (beta chain) was recovered during a study of cytomegalovirus exposure and HLA in healthy donors. General study points: The study designated about 180 TCR beta chains cytomegalovirus-associated. In a later analysis, first-cohort TCR clusters were found to tend to co-occur in the approximately 120 validation repertoires.

These donors were members of the approximately 120-subject validation cohort, a group separate from the approximately 640-subject first cohort. Profiled with immunoSEQ multiplex PCR; TCRdb holds only in-frame clones, not every one. The table has about 100,000 clones, approximately 94% seen once. This clone turned up a few times. Its antigen is as yet unknown. Germline loops: CDR1 SGHVS, CDR2 FNYEAQ. After removal of 0 bases from V and 1 base from J, the junction contained 7 bases not matched to a gene. This CDR3 region has 17 residues. The genes are TRBV7-6 and TRBJ2-7, with TRBD2 identical over 9 bases. The sequenced material came from PBMCs. The receptor was derived from a woman in her late teens or twenties in good health and CMV-seronegative. CDR3 DNA sequence: TGTGCCAGCAGCTTAGCGGGCGCGGGGGGGCCGTCCTACGAGCAGTACTTC. Protein product: CASSLAGAGGPSYEQYF.